Each of the 8 T cell receptor beta chains below was sequenced from the same sample in a study of CXCR3-negative and CXCR3-positive naive CD8 T cells (dated by TCRdb to between 2018 and 2021). The instrument given in TCRdb is NextSeq 550. The Human TCR Profiling Kit (MiLaboratory) was used to prepare UMI-labeled 5' RACE TRB cDNA libraries. With the reads reprocessed by TCRdb, a single entry stands for each CDR3 protein sequence and no DNA is reported. This sample's table carries about 130,000 distinct CDR3 sequences. The ten largest make up 0.45% to 0.6% of the sample. Sequenced input: naive CXCR3- CD8+ T cells from blood. The cell subset or site tag for this specimen amounts to: CD45RO-CCR7+CD27+CD95- naive CD8+ T cells lacking CXCR3 (TNR3-). These receptors were collected from a human donor in good health. Some clones in this sample may be carry-over from other donors' samples.

J is TRBJ2-7 and V is TRBV5-6; TCRdb returns TRBD2, unconfirmable since there is no DNA. The CDR3 has 16 residues. The germline V gene has CDR1 SGHDT and CDR2 YYEEEE. CDR3: CASSLALAGVEYEQYF.

The gene calls are TRBV15 and TRBJ2-1. Germline CDR1 reads LNHNV; CDR2 reads YYDKDF (reference sequence). The CDR3 spans 12 residues. The CDR3 loop is CATSRTNNEQFF.

The chain uses TRBV13 and TRBJ2-1; TCRdb indicates TRBD2, and absent DNA this call remains unverified. In germline, CDR1 is PRHDT, CDR2 FYEKMQ (reference sequence). CDR3 length equals 16 residues. The CDR3 loop is CASRISGRGFYNEQFF.

This sequence joins TRBV29-1 and TRBJ1-5; lacking DNA, the TRBD1 call made by TCRdb goes unchecked. The germline V gene has CDR1 SQVTM and CDR2 ANQGSEA. The CDR3 covers 14 residues. This CDR3 is CSVNGQGSGQPQHF.

The chain uses TRBV5-5 and TRBJ2-3. CDR3 size: 13 residues. CDR1 and CDR2 (germline): SGHKS, YYEKEE (reference sequence). CDR3 protein: CASSWELADTQYF. Drawing the rest from reference TRBV5-5 and TRBJ2-3, the complete variable domain is DAGVTQSPTHLIKTRGQQVTLRCSPISGHKSVSWYQQVLGQGPQFIFQYYEKEERGRGNFPDRFSARQFPNYSSELNVNALLLGDSALYLCASSWELADTQYFGPGTRLTVL.

This chain's CDR3 is CSVEGVDTEAFF. The V and J genes are TRBV29-1 and TRBJ1-1. The V gene's germline CDR1 is SQVTM and CDR2 ANQGSEA. The CDR3 has 12 amino acids.

CDR3: CASSLRDTYEQYF. The chain uses TRBV7-6 and TRBJ2-7; TCRdb names TRBD1, which stays unverified in the absence of DNA. This CDR3 has 13 amino acids. Germline V gene lookup returns CDR1 SGHVS and CDR2 FNYEAQ.

The chain joins TRBV6-2 or TRBV6-3 to TRBJ2-2. Germline V gene lookup returns CDR1 MNHEY and CDR2 SVGEGT. The CDR3 is 12 amino acids. CDR3: CASTLYTGELFF.